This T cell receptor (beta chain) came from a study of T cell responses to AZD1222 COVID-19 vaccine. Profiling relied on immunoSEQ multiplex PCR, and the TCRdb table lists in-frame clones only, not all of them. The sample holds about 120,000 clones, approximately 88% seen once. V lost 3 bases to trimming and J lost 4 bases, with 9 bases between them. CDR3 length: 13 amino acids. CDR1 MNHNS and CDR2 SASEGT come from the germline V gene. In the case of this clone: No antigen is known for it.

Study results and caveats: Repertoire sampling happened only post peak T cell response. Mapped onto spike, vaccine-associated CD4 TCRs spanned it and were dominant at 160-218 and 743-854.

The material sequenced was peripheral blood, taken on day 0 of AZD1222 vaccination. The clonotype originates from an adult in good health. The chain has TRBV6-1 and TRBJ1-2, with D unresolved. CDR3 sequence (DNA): TGTGCCAGCAGTGATACTGGGTTCTATGGCTACACCTTC. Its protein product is CASSDTGFYGYTF.